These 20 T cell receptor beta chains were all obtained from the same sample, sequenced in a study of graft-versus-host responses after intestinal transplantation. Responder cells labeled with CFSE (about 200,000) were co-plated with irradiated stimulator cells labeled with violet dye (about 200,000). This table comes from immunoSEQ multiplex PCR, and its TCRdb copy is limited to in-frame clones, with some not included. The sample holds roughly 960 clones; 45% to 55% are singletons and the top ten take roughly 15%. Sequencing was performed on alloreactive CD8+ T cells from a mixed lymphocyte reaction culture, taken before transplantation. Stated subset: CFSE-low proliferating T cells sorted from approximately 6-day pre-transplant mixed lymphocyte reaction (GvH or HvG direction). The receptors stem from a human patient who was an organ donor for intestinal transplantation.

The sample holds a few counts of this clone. In DNA form, the CDR3 reads TGTGCCAGCAGTTACGGCGGTGCGAAGTACGAGCAGTACTTC. Protein: CASSYGGAKYEQYF. V and J are TRBV6-6 and TRBJ2-7; D is uncertain. CDR1 and CDR2 from the germline V gene are MNHNY and SVGAGI (reference sequence). The CDR3 length is 14 residues. The ends were cut back, 2 bases at V and 4 bases at J, with 12 bases in the middle.

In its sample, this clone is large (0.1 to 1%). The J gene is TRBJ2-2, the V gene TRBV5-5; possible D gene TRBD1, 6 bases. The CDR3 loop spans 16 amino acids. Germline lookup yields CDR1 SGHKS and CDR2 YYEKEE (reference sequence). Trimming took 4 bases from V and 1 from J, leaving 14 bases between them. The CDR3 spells CASSRTPGVNTGELFF. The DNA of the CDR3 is TGTGCCAGCAGCCGGACACCAGGGGTGAACACCGGGGAGCTGTTTTTT.

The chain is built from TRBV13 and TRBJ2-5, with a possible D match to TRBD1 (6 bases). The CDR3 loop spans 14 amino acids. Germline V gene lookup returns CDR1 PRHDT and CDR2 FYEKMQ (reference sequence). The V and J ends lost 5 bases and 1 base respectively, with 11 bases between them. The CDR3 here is CASSARTVQETQYF. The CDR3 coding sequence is TGTGCCAGCAGCGCGCGGACAGTCCAAGAGACCCAGTACTTC. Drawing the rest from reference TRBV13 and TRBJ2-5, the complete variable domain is AAGVIQSPRHLIKEKRETATLKCYPIPRHDTVYWYQQGPGQDPQFLISFYEKMQSDKGSIPDRFSAQQFSDYHSELNMSSLELGDSALYFCASSARTVQETQYFGPGTRLLVL.

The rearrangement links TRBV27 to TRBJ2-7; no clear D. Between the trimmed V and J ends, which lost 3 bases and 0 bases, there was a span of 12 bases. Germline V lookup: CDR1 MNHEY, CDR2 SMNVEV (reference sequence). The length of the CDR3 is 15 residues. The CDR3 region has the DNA TGTGCCAGCAGTTTGGTGCCTCGTAACTCCTACGAGCAGTACTTC. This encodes CASSLVPRNSYEQYF.

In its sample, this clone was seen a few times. CDR3 coding DNA: TGTGCCAGCAGTTACGGGGCAGGGGGCCAGTACGAGCAGTACTTC. Translating gives CASSYGAGGQYEQYF. The V gene is TRBV6-8, the J gene TRBJ2-7; 8 nucleotides align to TRBD1. The CDR3 runs to 15 residues. V dropped 2 bases and J dropped 4; count of bases not matched to a gene: 7. Germline loops: CDR1 MNHGY, CDR2 SAAAGT.

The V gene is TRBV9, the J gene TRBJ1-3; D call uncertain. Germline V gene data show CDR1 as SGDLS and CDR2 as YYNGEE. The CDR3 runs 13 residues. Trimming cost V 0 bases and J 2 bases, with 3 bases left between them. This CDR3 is CASSVGTGNTIYF. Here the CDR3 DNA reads TGTGCCAGCAGCGTAGGGACTGGAAACACCATATATTTT.

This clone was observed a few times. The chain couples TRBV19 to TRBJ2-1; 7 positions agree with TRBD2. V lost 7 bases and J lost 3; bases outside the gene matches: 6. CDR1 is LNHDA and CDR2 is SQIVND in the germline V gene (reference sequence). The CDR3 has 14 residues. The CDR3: CASTPSGVYNEQFF. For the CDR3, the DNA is TGTGCCAGTACCCCCAGCGGGGTCTACAATGAGCAGTTCTTC.

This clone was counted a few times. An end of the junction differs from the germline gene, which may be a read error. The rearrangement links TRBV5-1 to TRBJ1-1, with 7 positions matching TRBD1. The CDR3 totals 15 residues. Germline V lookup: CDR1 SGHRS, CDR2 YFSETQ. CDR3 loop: CASSSTGRRANEAFF. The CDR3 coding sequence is TGTGCCAGCAGCTCGACAGGGAGGAGAGCGAATGAAGCTTTCTTT.

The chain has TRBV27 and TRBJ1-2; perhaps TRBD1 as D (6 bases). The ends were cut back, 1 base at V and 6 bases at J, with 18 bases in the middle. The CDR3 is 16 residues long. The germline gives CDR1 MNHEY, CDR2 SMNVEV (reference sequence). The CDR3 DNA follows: TGTGCCAGCAGTTTATTCCCCGGAGGGGGGAAGGATGGCTACACCTTC. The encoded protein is CASSLFPGGGKDGYTF.

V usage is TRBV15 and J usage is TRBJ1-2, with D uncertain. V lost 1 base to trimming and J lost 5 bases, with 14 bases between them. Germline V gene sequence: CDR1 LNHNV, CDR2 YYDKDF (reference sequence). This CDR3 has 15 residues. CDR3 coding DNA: TGTGCCACCAGCAGAGTCCCGGGGTTCGGGTATGGCTACACCTTC. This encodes CATSRVPGFGYGYTF.

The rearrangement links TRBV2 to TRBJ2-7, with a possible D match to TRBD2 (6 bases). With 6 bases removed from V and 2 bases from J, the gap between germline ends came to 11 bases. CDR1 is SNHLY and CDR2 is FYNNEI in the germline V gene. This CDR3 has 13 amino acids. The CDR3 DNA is TGTGCCAGCAGGCGACTAGATCCCTACGAGCAGTACTTC. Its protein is CASRRLDPYEQYF.

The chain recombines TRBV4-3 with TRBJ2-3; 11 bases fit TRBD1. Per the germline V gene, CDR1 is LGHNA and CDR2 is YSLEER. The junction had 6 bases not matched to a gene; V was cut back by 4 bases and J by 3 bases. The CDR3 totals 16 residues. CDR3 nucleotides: TGCGCCAGCAGCCTAGGACAGGGGGCATCGACAGATACGCAGTATTTT. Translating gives CASSLGQGASTDTQYF.

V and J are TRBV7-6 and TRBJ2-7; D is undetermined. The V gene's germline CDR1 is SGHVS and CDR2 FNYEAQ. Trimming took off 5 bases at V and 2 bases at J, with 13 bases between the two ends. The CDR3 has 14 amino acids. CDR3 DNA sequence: TGTGCCAGCAGCCCGGCGGACGGTGCCTACGAGCAGTACTTC. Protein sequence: CASSPADGAYEQYF.

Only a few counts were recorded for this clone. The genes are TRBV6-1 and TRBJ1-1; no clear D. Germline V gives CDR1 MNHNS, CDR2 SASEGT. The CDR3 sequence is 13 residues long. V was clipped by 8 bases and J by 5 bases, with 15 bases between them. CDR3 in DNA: TGTGCCAGCGTGGTAGGGCTGTGGACTGAAGCTTTCTTT. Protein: CASVVGLWTEAFF.

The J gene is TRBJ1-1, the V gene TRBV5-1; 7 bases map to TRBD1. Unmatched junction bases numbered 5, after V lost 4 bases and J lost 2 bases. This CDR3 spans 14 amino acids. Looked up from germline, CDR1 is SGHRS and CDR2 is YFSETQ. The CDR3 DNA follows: TGCGCCAGCAGCGTGACAGGGATCAACACTGAAGCTTTCTTT. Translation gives CASSVTGINTEAFF.

CDR3 region: CASSPTGGGLEYEQYF. As DNA, the CDR3 is TGTGCCAGCAGCCCAACGGGGGGGGGACTGGAATACGAGCAGTACTTC. This chain links TRBV6-4 with TRBJ2-7, with 8 bases fitting TRBD2. The junction had 14 bases not matched to a gene; V was cut back by 6 bases and J by 4 bases. The CDR3 is made up of 16 amino acids. The germline gives CDR1 MRHNA, CDR2 SNTAGT.

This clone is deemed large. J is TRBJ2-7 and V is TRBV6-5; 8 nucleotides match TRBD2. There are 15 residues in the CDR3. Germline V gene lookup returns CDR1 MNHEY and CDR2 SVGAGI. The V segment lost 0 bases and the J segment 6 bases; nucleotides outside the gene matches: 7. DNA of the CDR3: TGTGCCAGCAGTTACTCGGTGGCCGGGAGGGGCGAGCAGTACTTC. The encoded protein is CASSYSVAGRGEQYF.

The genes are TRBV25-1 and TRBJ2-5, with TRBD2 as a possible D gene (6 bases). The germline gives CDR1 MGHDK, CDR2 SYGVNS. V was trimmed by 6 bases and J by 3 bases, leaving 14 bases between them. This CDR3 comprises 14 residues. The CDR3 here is CASRRGGMKETQYF. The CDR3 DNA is TGTGCCAGCAGGAGGGGAGGAATGAAAGAGACCCAGTACTTC.

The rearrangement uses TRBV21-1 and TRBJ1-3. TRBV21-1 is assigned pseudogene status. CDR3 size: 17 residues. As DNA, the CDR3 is TGTGCCAGCAGGCGCGCTGTAGCTACAAACGCACGAAACACCATATATTTT. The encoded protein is CASRRAVATNARNTIYF.

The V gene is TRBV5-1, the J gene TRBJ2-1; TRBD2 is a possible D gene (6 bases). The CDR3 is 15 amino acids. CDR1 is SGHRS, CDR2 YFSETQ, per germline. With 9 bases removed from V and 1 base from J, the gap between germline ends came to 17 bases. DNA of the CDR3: TGCGCCACCGGAGCCGGGAGTGGATCCTACAATGAGCAGTTCTTC. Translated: CATGAGSGSYNEQFF.